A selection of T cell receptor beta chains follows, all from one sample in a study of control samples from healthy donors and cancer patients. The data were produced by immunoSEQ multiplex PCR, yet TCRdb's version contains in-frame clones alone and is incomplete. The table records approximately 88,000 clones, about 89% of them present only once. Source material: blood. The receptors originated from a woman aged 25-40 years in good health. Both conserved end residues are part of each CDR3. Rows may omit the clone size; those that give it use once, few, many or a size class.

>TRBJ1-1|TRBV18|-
CASSLGQVNTEAFF
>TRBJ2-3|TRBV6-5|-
CASRLAGGDTQYF
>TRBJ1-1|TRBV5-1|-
CASSRAGTEDTEAFF
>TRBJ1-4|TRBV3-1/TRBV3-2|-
CASSQLTSGVGGDEKLFF
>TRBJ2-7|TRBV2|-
CASSPSWSSYEQYF
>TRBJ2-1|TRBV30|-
CAWSGPLRNEQFF
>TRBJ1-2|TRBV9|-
CASSALGGGRDYGYTF
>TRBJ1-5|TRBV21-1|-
CASSLGHSNQPQHF
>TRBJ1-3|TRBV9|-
CASSVDYSGNTIYF
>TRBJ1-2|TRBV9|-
CASSVDTGLGGYTF
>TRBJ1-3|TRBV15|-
CATSRDWSGNTIYF
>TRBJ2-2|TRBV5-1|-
CASSLNGVRNTGELFF
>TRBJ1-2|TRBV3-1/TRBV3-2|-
CASSRPTQGSYGYTF
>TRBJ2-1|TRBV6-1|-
CASSEDLYNEQFF
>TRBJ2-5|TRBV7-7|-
CASTSGRTSGQETQYF
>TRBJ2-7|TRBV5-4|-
CASSLASLKPYEQYF
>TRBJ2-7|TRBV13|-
CASSLSSRLAGGTTYEQYF
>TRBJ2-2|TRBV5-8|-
CASTPYGGESTGELFF
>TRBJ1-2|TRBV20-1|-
CSAGDRGGYTF
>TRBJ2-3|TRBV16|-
CASSQFLTGEATQYF
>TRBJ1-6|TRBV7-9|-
CASSGQGGNSPLHF
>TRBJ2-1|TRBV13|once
CASGVRGEQFF
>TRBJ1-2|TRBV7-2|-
CASSLTSNYGYTF
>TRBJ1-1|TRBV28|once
CASSFRKNTEAFF
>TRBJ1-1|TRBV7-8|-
CASSVTANTEAFF
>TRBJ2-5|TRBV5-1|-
CASSLDRRLAGERETQYF
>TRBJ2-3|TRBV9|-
CASSVDGVSSDTQYF
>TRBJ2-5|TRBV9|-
CASSVGTSAQETQYF
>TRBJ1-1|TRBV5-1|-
CASSFPGQGSTEAFF
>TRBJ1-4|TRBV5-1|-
CASSYVNRGLNEKLFF
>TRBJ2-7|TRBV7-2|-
CASSRTGSYEQYF
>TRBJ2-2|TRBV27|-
CASSLWRGGTGELFF
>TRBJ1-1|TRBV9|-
CASSVTTGTEAFF
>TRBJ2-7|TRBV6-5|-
CASSYTGQGYEQYF
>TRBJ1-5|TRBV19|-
CASRRIVNQPQHF
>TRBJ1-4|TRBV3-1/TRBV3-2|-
CASSQGLGTGEKLFF
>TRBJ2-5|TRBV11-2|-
CASSGDGGLGETQYF
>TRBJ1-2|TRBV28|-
CANFDRGQGYTF
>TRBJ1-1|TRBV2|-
CASSESTELGEDTEAFF
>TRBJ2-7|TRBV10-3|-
CAISESGIASYEQYF
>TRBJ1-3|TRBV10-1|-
CASITDPFSAGNTIYF
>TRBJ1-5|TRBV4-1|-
CASSQEEARAAPRAQHF
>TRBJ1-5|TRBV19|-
CASSPHNQPQHF
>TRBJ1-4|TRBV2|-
CASRSQGTTNEKLFF
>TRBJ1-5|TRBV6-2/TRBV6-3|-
CASSEKYRFEGNQPQHF
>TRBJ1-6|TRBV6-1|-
CASSEARISNSPLHF
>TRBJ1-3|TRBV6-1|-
CASSDSSRDRVHTIYF
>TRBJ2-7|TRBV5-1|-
CASSLVPGDTYEQYF
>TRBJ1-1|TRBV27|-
CASSLWDSNTEAFF
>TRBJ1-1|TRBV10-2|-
CASSDWDGLNTEAFF
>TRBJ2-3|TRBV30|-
CAWRRGASTDTQYF
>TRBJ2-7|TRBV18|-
CASSPLTGYEQYF
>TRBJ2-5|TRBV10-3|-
CAIKARDQETQYF
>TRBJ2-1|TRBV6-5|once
CASDRGAYGNEQFF